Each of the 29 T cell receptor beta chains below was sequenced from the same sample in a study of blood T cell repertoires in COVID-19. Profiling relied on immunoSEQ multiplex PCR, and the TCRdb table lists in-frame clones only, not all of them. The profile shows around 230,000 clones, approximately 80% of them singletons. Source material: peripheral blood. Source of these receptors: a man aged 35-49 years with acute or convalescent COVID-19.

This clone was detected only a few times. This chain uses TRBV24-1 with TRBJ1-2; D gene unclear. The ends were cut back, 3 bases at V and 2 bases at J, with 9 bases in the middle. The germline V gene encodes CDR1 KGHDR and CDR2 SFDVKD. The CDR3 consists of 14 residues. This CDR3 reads CATSDADWNYGYTF. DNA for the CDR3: TGTGCCACCAGTGATGCGGACTGGAACTATGGCTACACCTTC.

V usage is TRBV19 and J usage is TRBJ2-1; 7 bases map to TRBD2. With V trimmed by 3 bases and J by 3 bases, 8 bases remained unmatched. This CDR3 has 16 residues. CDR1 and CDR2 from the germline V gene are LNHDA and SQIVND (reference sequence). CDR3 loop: CASSMHASGFYNEQFF. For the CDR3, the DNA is TGTGCCAGTAGTATGCACGCTAGCGGATTCTACAATGAGCAGTTCTTC. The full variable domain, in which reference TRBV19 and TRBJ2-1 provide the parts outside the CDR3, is DGGITQSPKYLFRKEGQNVTLSCEQNLNHDAMYWYRQDPGQGLRLIYYSQIVNDFQKGDIAEGYSVSREKKESFPLTVTSAQKNPTAFYLCASSMHASGFYNEQFFGPGTRLTVL.

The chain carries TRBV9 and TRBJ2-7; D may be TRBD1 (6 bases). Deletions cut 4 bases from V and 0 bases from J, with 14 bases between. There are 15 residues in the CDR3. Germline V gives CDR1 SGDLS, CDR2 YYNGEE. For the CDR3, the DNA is TGTGCCAGCAGCCCCCGGACAGCGAGCTCCTACGAGCAGTACTTC. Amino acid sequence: CASSPRTASSYEQYF.

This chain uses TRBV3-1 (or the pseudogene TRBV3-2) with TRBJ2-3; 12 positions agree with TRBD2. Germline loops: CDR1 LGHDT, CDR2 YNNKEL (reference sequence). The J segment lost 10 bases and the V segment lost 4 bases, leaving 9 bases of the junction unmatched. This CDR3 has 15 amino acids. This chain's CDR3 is CASSPYLAGGAAQYF. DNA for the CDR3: TGTGCCAGCAGCCCATACCTAGCGGGAGGGGCGGCGCAGTATTTT.

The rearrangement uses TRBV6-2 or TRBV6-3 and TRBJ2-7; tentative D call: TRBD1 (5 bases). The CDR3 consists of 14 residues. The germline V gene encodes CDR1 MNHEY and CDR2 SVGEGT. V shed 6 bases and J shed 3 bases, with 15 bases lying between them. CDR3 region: CASSPPPGYYEQYF. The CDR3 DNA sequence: TGTGCCAGCAGCCCCCCCCCAGGGTACTACGAGCAGTACTTC.

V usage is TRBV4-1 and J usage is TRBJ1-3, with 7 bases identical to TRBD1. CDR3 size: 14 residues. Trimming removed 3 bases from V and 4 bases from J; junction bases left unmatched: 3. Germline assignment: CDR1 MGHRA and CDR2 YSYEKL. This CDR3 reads CASSQTGLGNTIYF. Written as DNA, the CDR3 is TGCGCCAGCAGCCAGACAGGGTTGGGAAACACCATATATTTT.

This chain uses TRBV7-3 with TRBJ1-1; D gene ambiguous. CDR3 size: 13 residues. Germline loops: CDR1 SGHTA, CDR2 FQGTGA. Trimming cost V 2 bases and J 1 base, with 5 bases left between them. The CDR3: CASSLGRNTEAFF. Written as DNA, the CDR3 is TGTGCCAGCAGCTTAGGGAGGAACACTGAAGCTTTCTTT.

Here the CDR3 DNA reads TGTGCCAGCAGCCGAAACACCGGGACTAGCGGGAGTTACGAGCAGTACTTC. Encoded protein: CASSRNTGTSGSYEQYF. The rearrangement uses TRBV4-2 and TRBJ2-7; 14 nucleotides align to TRBD2. Unmatched junction bases numbered 9, after V lost 4 bases and J lost 4 bases. The CDR3 length is 17 residues. Germline CDR1 is LGHNA and CDR2 is YNFKEQ.

The CDR3 sequence is CASSPRTGLKTQYF. CDR3 nucleotide sequence: TGTGCCAGCAGTCCTCGGACAGGTCTGAAGACCCAGTACTTC. The J gene is TRBJ2-5, the V gene TRBV5-4; the match to TRBD1 covers 7 bases. The CDR3 loop spans 14 amino acids. Looked up from germline, CDR1 is SGHNT and CDR2 is YYREEE (reference sequence). The J segment lost 6 bases and the V segment lost 5 bases, leaving 10 bases of the junction unmatched.

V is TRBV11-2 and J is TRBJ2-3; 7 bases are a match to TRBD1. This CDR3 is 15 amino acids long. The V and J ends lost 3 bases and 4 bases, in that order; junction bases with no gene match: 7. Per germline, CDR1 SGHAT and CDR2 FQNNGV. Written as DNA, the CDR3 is TGTGCCAGCAGCTTGACAGGGAAAGAGGCAGATACGCAGTATTTT. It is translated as CASSLTGKEADTQYF.

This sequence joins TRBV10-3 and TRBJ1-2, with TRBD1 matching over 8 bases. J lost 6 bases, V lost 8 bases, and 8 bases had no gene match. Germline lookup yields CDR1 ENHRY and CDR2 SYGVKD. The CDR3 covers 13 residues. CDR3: CAISDREFHGYTF. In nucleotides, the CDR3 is TGTGCCATCTCGGACAGGGAATTTCATGGCTACACCTTC.

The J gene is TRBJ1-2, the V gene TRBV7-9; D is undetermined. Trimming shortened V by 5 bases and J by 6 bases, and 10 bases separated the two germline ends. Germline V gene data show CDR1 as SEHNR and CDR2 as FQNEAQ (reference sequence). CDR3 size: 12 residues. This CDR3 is CASSAGLDGYTF. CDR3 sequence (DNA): TGTGCCAGCAGCGCCGGGTTGGATGGCTACACCTTC.

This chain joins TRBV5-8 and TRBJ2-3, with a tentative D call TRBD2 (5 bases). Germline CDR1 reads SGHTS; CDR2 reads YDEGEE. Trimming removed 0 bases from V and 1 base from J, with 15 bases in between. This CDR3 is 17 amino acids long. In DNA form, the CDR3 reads TGTGCCAGCAGCTTGGCCGGGATGGCTGCGGGCACAGATACGCAGTATTTT. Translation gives CASSLAGMAAGTDTQYF.

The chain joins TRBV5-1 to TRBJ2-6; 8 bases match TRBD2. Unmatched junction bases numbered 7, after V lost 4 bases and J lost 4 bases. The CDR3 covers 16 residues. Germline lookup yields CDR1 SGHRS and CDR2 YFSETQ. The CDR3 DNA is TGCGCCAGCAGCCCCCGGGGGGGGATCGGGGCCAACGTCCTGACTTTC. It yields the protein CASSPRGGIGANVLTF. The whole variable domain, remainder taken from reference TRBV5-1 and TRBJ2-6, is KAGVTQTPRYLIKTRGQQVTLSCSPISGHRSVSWYQQTPGQGLQFLFEYFSETQRNKGNFPGRFSGRQFSNSRSEMNVSTLELGDSALYLCASSPRGGIGANVLTFGAGSRLTVL.

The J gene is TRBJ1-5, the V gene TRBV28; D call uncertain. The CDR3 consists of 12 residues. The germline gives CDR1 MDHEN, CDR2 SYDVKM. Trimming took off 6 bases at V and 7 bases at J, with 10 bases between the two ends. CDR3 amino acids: CASRGTGQPQHF. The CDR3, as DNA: TGTGCCAGCAGAGGAACGGGGCAGCCCCAGCATTTT.

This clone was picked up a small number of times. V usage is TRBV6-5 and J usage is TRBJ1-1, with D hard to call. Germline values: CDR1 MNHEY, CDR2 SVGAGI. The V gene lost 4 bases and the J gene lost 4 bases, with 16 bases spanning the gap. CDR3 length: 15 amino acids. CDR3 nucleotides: TGTGCCAGCAGTTCCCGGGGAGGAGGGAGCACTGAAGCTTTCTTT. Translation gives CASSSRGGGSTEAFF.

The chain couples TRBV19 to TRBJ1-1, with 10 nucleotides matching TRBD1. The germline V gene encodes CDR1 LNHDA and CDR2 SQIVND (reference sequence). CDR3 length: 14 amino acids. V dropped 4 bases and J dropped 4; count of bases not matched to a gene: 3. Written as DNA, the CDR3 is TGTGCCAGTAGTACGACAGGGGGCGTCACTGAAGCTTTCTTT. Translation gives CASSTTGGVTEAFF.

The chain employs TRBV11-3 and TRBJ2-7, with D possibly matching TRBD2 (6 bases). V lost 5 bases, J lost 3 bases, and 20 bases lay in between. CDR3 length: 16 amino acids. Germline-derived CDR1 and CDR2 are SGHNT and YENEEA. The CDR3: CASSLGYSGAYYEQYF. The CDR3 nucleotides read TGTGCCAGCAGCCTAGGGTATAGCGGCGCCTACTACGAGCAGTACTTC.

The CDR3 here is CASSSTTSGYNEQFF. CDR3 DNA sequence: TGCGCCAGCAGCTCAACGACTAGCGGATACAATGAGCAGTTCTTC. This chain joins TRBV5-1 and TRBJ2-1; 9 nucleotides match TRBD2. The CDR3 is 15 amino acids. The trim removed 3 bases at V and 4 bases at J, leaving 5 bases unmatched. Germline CDR1 reads SGHRS; CDR2 reads YFSETQ.

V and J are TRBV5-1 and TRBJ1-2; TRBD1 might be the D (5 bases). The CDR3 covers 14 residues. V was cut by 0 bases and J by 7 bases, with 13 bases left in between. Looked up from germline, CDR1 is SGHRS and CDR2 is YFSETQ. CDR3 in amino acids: CASSLEPTVAGYTF. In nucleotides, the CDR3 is TGCGCCAGCAGCTTGGAGCCGACAGTAGCTGGCTACACCTTC.

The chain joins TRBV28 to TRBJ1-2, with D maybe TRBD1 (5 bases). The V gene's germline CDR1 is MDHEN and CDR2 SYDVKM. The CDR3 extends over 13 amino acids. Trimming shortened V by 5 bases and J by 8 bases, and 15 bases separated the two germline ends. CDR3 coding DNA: TGTGCCAGCAGTCTCACAGGCCCTATCGGCTACACCTTC. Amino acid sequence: CASSLTGPIGYTF.

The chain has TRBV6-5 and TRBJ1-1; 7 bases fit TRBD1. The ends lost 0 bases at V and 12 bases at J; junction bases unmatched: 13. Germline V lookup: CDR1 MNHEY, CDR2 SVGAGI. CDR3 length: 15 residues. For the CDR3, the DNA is TGTGCCAGCAGTTACTCGAACTTAGGCAGGGGGTATCCTTTCTTT. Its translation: CASSYSNLGRGYPFF.

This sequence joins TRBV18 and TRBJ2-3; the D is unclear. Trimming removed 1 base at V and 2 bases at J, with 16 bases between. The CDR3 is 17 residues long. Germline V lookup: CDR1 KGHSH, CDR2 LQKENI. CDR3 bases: TGTGCCAGCTCACCACAGGATCCACAGCCCGACACAGATACGCAGTATTTT. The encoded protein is CASSPQDPQPDTDTQYF.

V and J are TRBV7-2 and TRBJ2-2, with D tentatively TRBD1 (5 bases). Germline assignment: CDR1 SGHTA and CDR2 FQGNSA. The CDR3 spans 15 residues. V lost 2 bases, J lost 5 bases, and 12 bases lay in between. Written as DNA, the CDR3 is TGTGCCAGCAGCTTAATGGGGCTGGAAACCGGGGAGCTGTTTTTT. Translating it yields CASSLMGLETGELFF.

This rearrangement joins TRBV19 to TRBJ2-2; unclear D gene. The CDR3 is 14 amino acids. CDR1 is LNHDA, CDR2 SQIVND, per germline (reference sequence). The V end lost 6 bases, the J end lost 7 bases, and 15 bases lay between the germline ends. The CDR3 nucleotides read TGTGCCAGTAGACCGTTTAGCTGGAGCGGGGAGCTGTTTTTT. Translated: CASRPFSWSGELFF.

The CDR3 spells CASSGTSGRNHGELFF. CDR3 nucleotide sequence: TGTGCCAGCAGCGGGACTAGCGGGAGAAACCACGGGGAGCTGTTTTTT. The chain carries TRBV6-2 or TRBV6-3 and TRBJ2-2; 14 bases align to TRBD2. The CDR3 spans 16 residues. From germline, CDR1 is MNHEY and CDR2 SVGEGT. V lost 6 bases and J lost 7; bases outside the gene matches: 7.

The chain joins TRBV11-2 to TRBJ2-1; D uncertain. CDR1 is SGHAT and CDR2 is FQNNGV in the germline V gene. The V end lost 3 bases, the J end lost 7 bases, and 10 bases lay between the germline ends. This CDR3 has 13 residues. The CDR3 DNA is TGTGCCAGCAGCTTCGCTGAACAAAATGAGCAGTTCTTC. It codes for CASSFAEQNEQFF. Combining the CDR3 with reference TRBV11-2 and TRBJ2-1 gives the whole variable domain EAGVAQSPRYKIIEKRQSVAFWCNPISGHATLYWYQQILGQGPKLLIQFQNNGVVDDSQLPKDRFSAERLKGVDSTLKIQPAKLEDSAVYLCASSFAEQNEQFFGPGTRLTVL.

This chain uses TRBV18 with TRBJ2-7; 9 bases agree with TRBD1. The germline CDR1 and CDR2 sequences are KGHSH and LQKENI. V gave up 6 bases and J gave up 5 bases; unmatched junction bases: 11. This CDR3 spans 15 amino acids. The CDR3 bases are TGTGCCAGCTCGCCGACCGGGGGACAGGGCAACGAGCAGTACTTC. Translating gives CASSPTGGQGNEQYF. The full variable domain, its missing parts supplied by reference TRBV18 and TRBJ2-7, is NAGVMQNPRHLVRRRGQEARLRCSPMKGHSHVYWYRQLPEEGLKFMVYLQKENIIDESGMPKERFSAEFPKEGPSILRIQQVVRGDSAAYFCASSPTGGQGNEQYFGPGTRLTVT.

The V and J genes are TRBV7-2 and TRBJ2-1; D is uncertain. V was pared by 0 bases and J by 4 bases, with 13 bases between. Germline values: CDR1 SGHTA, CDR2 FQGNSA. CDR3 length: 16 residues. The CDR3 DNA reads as TGTGCCAGCAGCTTAGCCCAGGTGGGTAATTACAATGAGCAGTTCTTC. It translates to CASSLAQVGNYNEQFF.